Listed below are T cell receptor beta chains from one sample, sequenced in a study of T cell changes during pregnancy in multiple sclerosis. Some clones are missing from TCRdb's copy, which holds only in-frame ones; the method was immunoSEQ multiplex PCR. The repertoire holds roughly 84,000 clones, with 85% to 95% as singletons. The input for sequencing was peripheral blood, taken in the third trimester of pregnancy. The receptor set was obtained from a female donor in good health, enrolled as a control in a pregnancy study. Each CDR3 is given with its conserved first and last residue. A D gene is named only where the DNA matches it firmly. Clone size is shown for a subset of rows, as once, few, many or a class of expanded clone.

V gene	D gene	clone size	J gene	CDR3 protein	CDR3 DNA
TRBV11-1	.	once	TRBJ2-3	CASSFSADTQYF	TGTGCCAGCAGCTTTAGTGCAGATACGCAGTATTTT
TRBV19	.	.	TRBJ2-3	CASTLANGVRKWYF	TGTGCCAGTACCTTGGCGAACGGGGTCCGTAAATGGTATTTT
TRBV5-1	TRBD2	.	TRBJ2-2	CASSLGQRGEANTGELFF	TGCGCCAGCAGCTTGGGCCAGCGGGGAGAAGCGAACACCGGGGAGCTGTTTTTT
TRBV5-1	.	.	TRBJ2-1	CASSLPASAGGPYNEQFF	TGCGCCAGCAGCTTGCCCGCTAGCGCCGGAGGACCCTACAATGAGCAGTTCTTC
TRBV5-1	TRBD1	.	TRBJ2-1	CASSLGQGNEQFF	TGCGCCAGCAGCTTGGGACAGGGCAATGAGCAGTTCTTC
TRBV11-2	TRBD2	.	TRBJ2-7	CASSQLGKRGWVYEQYF	TGTGCCAGCAGCCAACTAGGTAAGCGGGGGTGGGTCTACGAGCAGTACTTC
TRBV4-1	.	.	TRBJ1-1	CASGTPGHLGNTEAFF	TGCGCCAGCGGAACGCCGGGACACCTGGGGAACACTGAAGCTTTCTTT
TRBV15	.	once	TRBJ1-2	CATSRDLGAQVYGYTF	TGTGCCACCAGCAGAGATCTGGGGGCGCAGGTCTATGGCTACACCTTC
TRBV2	.	few	TRBJ1-1	CASSVNRADTEAFF	TGTGCCAGCAGTGTTAACAGGGCGGACACTGAAGCTTTCTTT
TRBV6-1	TRBD1	.	TRBJ2-1	CASSALTGVNNEQFF	TGTGCCAGCAGTGCCCTGACAGGGGTCAACAATGAGCAGTTCTTC
TRBV28	.	.	TRBJ2-7	CASSTLQGRRGEQYF	TGTGCCAGCAGTACCCTACAGGGCCGGCGGGGGGAGCAGTACTTC
TRBV29-1	.	.	TRBJ2-3	CSVRRERVTDTQYF	TGCAGCGTACGACGGGAAAGGGTCACAGATACGCAGTATTTT
TRBV7-2	.	once	TRBJ2-2	CASSLPNPGELFF	TGTGCCAGCAGCTTACCCAATCCCGGGGAGCTGTTTTTT
TRBV7-9	.	.	TRBJ2-2	CASSLSAPANTGELFF	TGTGCCAGCAGCTTATCAGCGCCAGCGAACACCGGGGAGCTGTTTTTT
TRBV7-9	TRBD2	.	TRBJ2-1	CASSLASGTYNEQFF	TGTGCCAGCAGCTTAGCTAGCGGGACCTACAATGAGCAGTTCTTC
TRBV7-2	.	.	TRBJ1-2	CASSLGLYGYTF	TGTGCCAGCAGCTTAGGACTCTATGGCTACACCTTC
TRBV29-1	.	.	TRBJ1-1	CTPAGEGVSSEAFF	TGCACCCCCGCCGGAGAAGGGGTCTCCAGTGAAGCTTTCTTT
TRBV5-4	TRBD1	.	TRBJ2-5	CASSLEDRVETQYF	TGTGCCAGCAGCTTGGAGGACAGGGTAGAGACCCAGTACTTC
TRBV9	.	once	TRBJ1-2	CASSEAGYNYGYTF	TGTGCCAGCAGCGAGGCAGGGTATAACTATGGCTACACCTTC
TRBV6-5	TRBD1	.	TRBJ2-3	CASRGQGGDTQYF	TGTGCCAGCAGAGGACAGGGGGGGGATACGCAGTATTTT
TRBV29-1	.	.	TRBJ2-5	CSVKGGTKETQYF	TGCAGCGTCAAGGGGGGGACAAAGGAGACCCAGTACTTC
TRBV2	TRBD1	.	TRBJ1-5	CASTLQGAGNQPQHF	TGTGCCAGCACCCTACAGGGGGCGGGCAATCAGCCCCAGCATTTT
TRBV5-1	TRBD1	.	TRBJ2-5	CASSSTPPNTGGRETQYF	TGCGCCAGCAGCTCGACCCCTCCAAATACAGGGGGGCGAGAGACCCAGTACTTC
TRBV6-1	.	once	TRBJ2-2	CASSEAWQGRYTGELFF	TGTGCCAGCAGTGAAGCGTGGCAGGGAAGGTACACCGGGGAGCTGTTTTTT
TRBV4-2	.	.	TRBJ2-5	CASRRGGVETQYF	TGTGCCAGCAGGCGGGGTGGAGTCGAGACCCAGTACTTC
TRBV2	.	.	TRBJ2-7	CASLEGYEQYF	TGTGCCAGCCTCGAGGGCTACGAGCAGTACTTC
TRBV6-1	TRBD2	.	TRBJ2-7	CASSGISGAYLEQYF	TGTGCCAGCAGTGGGATTAGCGGGGCCTACCTCGAGCAGTACTTC
TRBV5-1	.	.	TRBJ2-7	CASSLQGPIYEQYF	TGCGCCAGCAGCTTACAGGGTCCCATCTACGAGCAGTACTTC
TRBV28	.	.	TRBJ2-7	CASSLGGEGYEQYF	TGTGCCAGCAGCCTAGGAGGGGAAGGCTACGAGCAGTACTTC